This T cell receptor (beta chain) was recorded in a study of early T cells in non-severe SARS-CoV-2 infection. Across the study: Investigators sequenced bulk RNA drawn from unsorted whole blood, and chains remained unpaired. Study results and limitations: A preference for anti-spike CD8 responses marked VDJdb matching, which missed private and CD4 specificities.

The protocol attached unique molecular identifiers to individual cDNA molecules. TCRdb reprocessed the 5' RACE reads via MiXCR and lists one record per CDR3 protein. The sample carries 95,000 to 150,000 distinct CDR3 sequences, about 15% recorded once. The junction had 3 bases not matched to a gene; V was cut back by 6 bases and J by 4 bases. There are 15 residues in the CDR3. This clonotype was observed a few times. The antigen remains undetermined. The clonotype comes from an adult who was a healthcare worker with PCR-confirmed SARS-CoV-2 infection or an uninfected control (not recorded which). The source material was whole blood. This chain joins TRBV12-3 or TRBV12-4 and TRBJ2-2; 12 bases are shared with TRBD2. The CDR3 is CASRPGLAGTGELFF. The CDR3 nucleotides read TGTGCCAGCAGACCGGGACTAGCGGGCACCGGGGAGCTGTTTTTT.